Each of the 28 T cell receptor beta chains below was sequenced from the same sample in a study of vaccination and CD4 T cells after COVID-19. Antigens for these TCRs are unknown. Cultured CD4+ T cell DNA was sequenced using the Oncomine TCR Beta short-read assay. From the PCR reads, TCRdb called clonotypes with MiXCR, one entry per CDR3 protein. The sample shows about 16,000 distinct CDR3 sequences, about 56% of them seen only once. Indicated treatment: roughly 10-day PBMC culture with coronavirus spike peptide pools or control peptides (ViraFEST assay). The sequencing here drew on CD4+ T cells from blood, cultured in vitro, taken before SARS-CoV-2 vaccination. These receptors came from a human donor who had recovered from COVID-19.

This chain links TRBV20-1 with TRBJ2-3; 9 nucleotides align to TRBD1. Trimming took 2 bases from V and 6 from J; bases not matched to a gene: 6. This CDR3 has 14 amino acids. From germline, CDR1 is DFQATT and CDR2 SNEGSKA (reference sequence). The CDR3: CSARWDRAGDTQYF. The CDR3 DNA follows: TGCAGTGCTAGATGGGACAGGGCGGGGGATACGCAGTATTTT.

This clonotype showed up just once. The J gene is TRBJ1-3, the V gene TRBV20-1, with D uncertain. V was cut by 3 bases and J by 2 bases, with 11 bases left in between. The CDR3 consists of 14 residues. Germline CDR1 reads DFQATT; CDR2 reads SNEGSKA (reference sequence). The CDR3 sequence is CSASYSTTGNTIYF. The DNA for the CDR3 is TGCAGTGCTAGTTACAGCACGACTGGAAACACCATATATTTT.

V and J are TRBV7-2 and TRBJ2-1; the match to TRBD2 covers 12 bases. The CDR3 runs 16 residues. CDR1 and CDR2 from the germline V gene are SGHTA and FQGNSA. V dropped 1 base and J dropped 9; count of bases not matched to a gene: 7. CDR3: CASSLGLAGGQGEQFF. CDR3 nucleotide sequence: TGTGCCAGCAGCTTAGGGCTAGCGGGAGGGCAGGGTGAGCAGTTCTTC.

The chain is built from TRBV28 and TRBJ2-7; 8 bases align to TRBD2. Germline V lookup: CDR1 MDHEN, CDR2 SYDVKM. The CDR3 runs to 17 residues. Unmatched junction bases numbered 13, after V lost 3 bases and J lost 3 bases. CDR3 nucleotide sequence: TGTGCCAGCAGTTTTGTCTCGACGGGACTAGTTGACTACGAGCAGTACTTC. Amino acids: CASSFVSTGLVDYEQYF.

The genes are TRBV18 and TRBJ2-2; TRBD1 agrees at 9 bases. CDR1 KGHSH and CDR2 LQKENI come from the germline V gene. CDR3 length: 14 amino acids. V lost 3 bases and J lost 5; bases outside the gene matches: 1. CDR3 sequence: CASSPGQGTGELFF. The CDR3 bases are TGTGCCAGCTCACCGGGACAGGGAACCGGGGAGCTGTTTTTT.

This chain links TRBV6-5 with TRBJ1-2; 7 positions agree with TRBD1. This CDR3 is built from 14 residues. Germline values: CDR1 MNHEY, CDR2 SVGAGI. Germline trimming cut 0 bases from V and 8 bases from J; bases unmatched to any gene: 6. The CDR3 region is CASSYSDRMGGYTF. In nucleotides, the CDR3 is TGTGCCAGCAGTTACTCGGACAGGATGGGCGGCTACACCTTC.

This clonotype was seen a handful of times. This chain connects TRBV6-2 or TRBV6-3 to TRBJ2-7, with TRBD2 matching 8 bases. The CDR3 runs to 14 residues. V was pared by 0 bases and J by 6 bases, with 4 bases of the junction left unmatched. Germline CDR1 and CDR2: MNHEY and SVGEGT. This chain's CDR3 is CASSYSLRGGEQYF. The CDR3 nucleotides are TGTGCCAGCAGTTACTCGCTCCGGGGGGGCGAGCAGTACTTC.

This clonotype was observed a handful of times. This sequence joins TRBV6-1 and TRBJ1-4; 7 bases agree with TRBD1. This CDR3 has 15 residues. Germline V gene sequence: CDR1 MNHNS, CDR2 SASEGT. Unmatched junction bases numbered 9, after V lost 6 bases and J lost 5 bases. Here the CDR3 reads CASRDRTGVNEKLFF. Here the CDR3 DNA reads TGTGCCAGCAGGGATCGGACAGGAGTAAATGAAAAACTGTTTTTT.

V usage is TRBV6-5 and J usage is TRBJ2-1, with 14 bases fitting TRBD2. The ends lost 1 base at V and 5 bases at J; junction bases unmatched: 10. This CDR3 region has 19 residues. Looked up from germline, CDR1 is MNHEY and CDR2 is SVGAGI. The CDR3 DNA reads as TGTGCCAGCAGTTACTATCCGGGACTAGCGGGGGAGTCCAACAATGAGCAGTTCTTC. As protein: CASSYYPGLAGESNNEQFF.

This chain uses TRBV4-2 with TRBJ2-2, with D hard to call. This CDR3 comprises 14 residues. Trimming shortened V by 4 bases and J by 1 base, and 7 bases separated the two germline ends. Per germline, CDR1 LGHNA and CDR2 YNFKEQ. The CDR3 is CASSPNGNTGELFF. Here the CDR3 DNA reads TGTGCCAGCAGCCCTAATGGGAACACCGGGGAGCTGTTTTTT.

V is TRBV6-2 or TRBV6-3 and J is TRBJ1-4; unclear D gene. The V end was cut by 5 bases, the J end by 3 bases, with 13 bases between. In germline, CDR1 is MNHEY, CDR2 SVGEGT. There are 15 residues in the CDR3. CDR3 sequence (DNA): TGTGCCAGCAGTCCGGCGGGCAGCGCTAATGAAAAACTGTTTTTT. As protein: CASSPAGSANEKLFF.

This chain joins TRBV30 and TRBJ2-1; no definite D call. Germline V gives CDR1 GTSNPN, CDR2 SVGIG (reference sequence). With 0 bases removed from V and 5 bases from J, the gap between germline ends came to 11 bases. This CDR3 is built from 14 residues. The CDR3 coding sequence is TGTGCCTGGAGTGTAAGTAACTTTAACAATGAGCAGTTCTTC. This translates into CAWSVSNFNNEQFF.

The J gene is TRBJ2-7, the V gene TRBV20-1, with D perhaps given as TRBD1 or TRBD2 (5 bases each). Germline loops: CDR1 DFQATT, CDR2 SNEGSKA (reference sequence). This CDR3 is built from 14 residues. Between the trimmed V and J ends, which lost 3 bases and 3 bases, there was a span of 15 bases. CDR3 DNA sequence: TGCAGTGCTAGTACGCCAAGGGGAGTCTACGAGCAGTACTTC. Translated: CSASTPRGVYEQYF.

The chain carries TRBV7-8 and TRBJ2-7; TRBD2 matches 11 bases. Germline trimming cut 1 base from V and 3 bases from J; bases unmatched to any gene: 8. The CDR3 covers 17 residues. The germline CDR1 and CDR2 sequences are SGHVS and FQNEAQ. CDR3 amino acids: CASSLVRTSGLGYEQYF. DNA for the CDR3: TGTGCCAGCAGCTTAGTGCGGACTAGCGGGTTAGGCTACGAGCAGTACTTC.

This clonotype showed up just a few times. The J gene is TRBJ1-6, the V gene TRBV28, with D perhaps matching TRBD1 (6 bases). The CDR3 covers 15 residues. CDR1 MDHEN and CDR2 SYDVKM come from the germline V gene. Trimming stripped 5 bases from V and 7 bases from J, with 15 bases between. CDR3 region: CASSGTTGRNSPLHF. Here the CDR3 DNA reads TGTGCCAGCAGTGGGACGACAGGACGGAATTCACCCCTCCACTTT.

This clonotype occurred a few times. The chain is built from TRBV20-1 and TRBJ2-7, with 9 nucleotides matching TRBD2. From germline, CDR1 is DFQATT and CDR2 SNEGSKA (reference sequence). This CDR3 has 14 residues. The junction had 6 bases not matched to a gene; V was cut back by 0 bases and J by 6 bases. The CDR3 protein is CSARDGGLAGEQYF. CDR3 bases: TGCAGTGCTAGAGATGGGGGACTAGCTGGCGAGCAGTACTTC.

The chain has TRBV7-9 and TRBJ2-7, with 10 positions matching TRBD2. CDR1 and CDR2 from the germline V gene are SEHNR and FQNEAQ (reference sequence). V was pared by 3 bases and J by 6 bases, with 5 bases of the junction left unmatched. This CDR3 is built from 14 residues. DNA for the CDR3: TGTGCCAGCAGCTTCACTAGCGGGATCGGCGAGCAGTACTTC. It is translated as CASSFTSGIGEQYF.

The V call is TRBV7-2, the J call TRBJ2-3; TRBD1 might be the D (6 bases). V lost 1 base and J 4 bases, leaving 18 bases between the germline ends. The CDR3 extends over 17 amino acids. Germline CDR1 is SGHTA and CDR2 is FQGNSA. The CDR3 DNA follows: TGTGCCAGCAGCTTAGTGAGGCAGGGGCGCGGCGCAGATACGCAGTATTTT. Residues: CASSLVRQGRGADTQYF. The full variable domain, in which reference TRBV7-2 and TRBJ2-3 provide the parts outside the CDR3, is GAGVSQSPSNKVTEKGKDVELRCDPISGHTALYWYRQSLGQGLEFLIYFQGNSAPDKSGLPSDRFSAERTGGSVSTLTIQRTQQEDSAVYLCASSLVRQGRGADTQYFGPGTRLTVL.

This rearrangement joins TRBV24-1 to TRBJ2-1, with D tentatively TRBD2 (6 bases). The V gene lost 8 bases and the J gene lost 2 bases, with 18 bases spanning the gap. CDR1 and CDR2 (germline): KGHDR, SFDVKD. The CDR3 loop spans 16 amino acids. The CDR3 coding sequence is TGTGCCACCATGGGCGTCGGGACTCGTGCCTACAATGAGCAGTTCTTC. Residues: CATMGVGTRAYNEQFF.

In nucleotides, the CDR3 is TGTGCCAGCAGCTTAGAACCGGGCCCCGGAAACACCATATATTTT. It is translated as CASSLEPGPGNTIYF. This chain connects TRBV11-3 to TRBJ1-3; the D is unclear. The CDR3 length is 15 residues. Trimming cost V 0 bases and J 4 bases, with 10 bases left between them. Looked up from germline, CDR1 is SGHNT and CDR2 is YENEEA.

V and J are TRBV1 and TRBJ2-3; the table names TRBD2, a call not compared with the DNA. TRBV1 is flagged as a pseudogene. CDR3 size: 18 residues. The CDR3 is CTSSHPPGSGIARDTQYF. Here the CDR3 DNA reads TGCACCAGCAGCCACCCCCCGGGGAGCGGGATTGCCAGGGATACGCAGTATTTT.

This clonotype was seen a handful of times. The chain employs TRBV27 and TRBJ2-5; D remains unclear. The CDR3 sequence is 13 residues long. Germline assignment: CDR1 MNHEY and CDR2 SMNVEV (reference sequence). V shed 0 bases and J shed 4 bases, with 6 bases lying between them. CDR3 sequence (DNA): TGTGCCAGCAGTTTATCGTGGGTAGAGACCCAGTACTTC. Protein: CASSLSWVETQYF.

V and J are TRBV7-2 and TRBJ2-5; a weak D match, TRBD1 (5 bases). The CDR3 has 14 residues. With 1 base removed from V and 4 bases from J, the gap between germline ends came to 10 bases. CDR1 SGHTA and CDR2 FQGNSA come from the germline V gene. CDR3: CASSLVGQGETQYF. In DNA, the CDR3 is TGTGCCAGCAGCTTAGTAGGGCAGGGAGAGACCCAGTACTTC.

The sample holds a few counts of this clonotype. The gene calls are TRBV20-1 and TRBJ2-5; TRBD1 aligns across 12 bases. There are 17 residues in the CDR3. With V trimmed by 6 bases and J by 4 bases, 15 bases remained unmatched. Germline CDR1 reads DFQATT; CDR2 reads SNEGSKA (reference sequence). The CDR3 DNA follows: TGCAGTGCCACGCCGCCCGCGGGACAGGGGGCGTCAGAGACCCAGTACTTC. It encodes CSATPPAGQGASETQYF.

The chain has TRBV6-2 or TRBV6-3 and TRBJ2-1, with D unclear. The CDR3 sequence is 15 residues long. The ends were cut back, 6 bases at V and 8 bases at J, with 20 bases in the middle. The germline V gene has CDR1 MNHEY and CDR2 SVGEGT. CDR3 loop: CASSPRLKGGDEQFF. The CDR3 DNA reads as TGTGCCAGCAGCCCTCGACTTAAGGGTGGGGATGAGCAGTTCTTC.

In its sample, this clonotype was seen a few times. The V and J genes are TRBV6-2 or TRBV6-3 and TRBJ2-2, with D unresolved. The CDR3 has 15 amino acids. Germline V gene data show CDR1 as MNHEY and CDR2 as SVGEGT. V was clipped by 2 bases and J by 4 bases, with 11 bases between them. The CDR3 spells CASSYATAATGELFF. In DNA form, the CDR3 reads TGTGCCAGCAGTTACGCGACTGCCGCCACCGGGGAGCTGTTTTTT.

This clonotype was observed a few times. J is TRBJ2-5 and V is TRBV6-1; D perhaps matches TRBD2 (6 bases). Trimming shortened V by 2 bases and J by 5 bases, and 18 bases separated the two germline ends. The germline V gene has CDR1 MNHNS and CDR2 SASEGT. This CDR3 has 16 amino acids. CDR3 nucleotides: TGTGCCAGCAGTGAACTAGCTGCGGGGAGATGGGAGACCCAGTACTTC. Translation gives CASSELAAGRWETQYF.

The chain joins TRBV20-1 to TRBJ2-1; no definite D call. The J call is doubtful: the DNA matches TRBJ2-7 better. CDR1 is DFQATT, CDR2 SNEGSKA, per germline (reference sequence). The CDR3 has 8 residues. This chain's CDR3 is CSANEQYF. The CDR3 region has the DNA TGCAGTGCTAACGAGCAGTACTTC.